This T cell receptor (beta chain) was sequenced in a study of early T cells in non-severe SARS-CoV-2 infection. Study-wide context: Unsorted whole-blood RNA was sequenced in bulk, leaving chains unpaired.

This clonotype was counted at least ten times. One end of the junction does not line up with germline, which may come from a read error. CDR3 length: 13 amino acids. The germline CDR1 and CDR2 sequences are LGHDT and YNNKEL (reference sequence). Individual cDNA molecules carried attached unique molecular identifiers. TCRdb reprocessed the 5' RACE reads via MiXCR and lists one record per CDR3 protein. Here the sample spans some 66,000 distinct CDR3 sequences, over 10% being singletons. The specimen sequenced was whole blood. This chain uses TRBV3-1 with TRBJ1-2; D call uncertain. The sequence came from an adult who was a healthcare worker with PCR-confirmed SARS-CoV-2 infection or an uninfected control (not recorded which). As DNA, the CDR3 is TGTGCCAGCAGTCAAGGCGACAACTATGGCTACACCTTC. This encodes CASSQGDNYGYTF.